What follows are 9 T cell receptor beta chains derived from one specimen sequenced in a study of T cell changes during pregnancy in multiple sclerosis. Some clones are missing from TCRdb's copy, which holds only in-frame ones; the method was immunoSEQ multiplex PCR. Among about 68,000 clones listed, about 91% were seen once. This specimen consisted of peripheral blood, obtained in the second trimester of pregnancy. These TCRs come from a female donor in good health, enrolled as a control in a pregnancy study.

The chain carries TRBV27 and TRBJ1-1; TRBD1 agrees at 8 bases. Germline assignment: CDR1 MNHEY and CDR2 SMNVEV (reference sequence). J was trimmed by 0 bases and V by 1 base; bases with no gene match: 4. The CDR3 spans 16 residues. The CDR3 here is CASSLWQGAMNTEAFF. Here the CDR3 DNA reads TGTGCCAGCAGTTTATGGCAGGGGGCGATGAACACTGAAGCTTTCTTT.

V and J are TRBV11-2 and TRBJ2-5, with 8 bases identical to TRBD1. The germline V gene encodes CDR1 SGHAT and CDR2 FQNNGV. The CDR3 sequence is 15 residues long. The ends lost 2 bases at V and 2 bases at J; junction bases unmatched: 4. CDR3 sequence (DNA): TGTGCCAGCAGCTTACCCGGGACAGGACAAGAGACCCAGTACTTC. Translation: CASSLPGTGQETQYF.

J is TRBJ1-1 and V is TRBV5-1; D is perhaps TRBD1 (5 bases). The CDR3 consists of 15 residues. Germline-derived CDR1 and CDR2 are SGHRS and YFSETQ. Deletions cut 4 bases from V and 5 bases from J, with 18 bases between. As DNA, the CDR3 is TGCGCCAGCAGCCCTATCGTAGCTGGGGGGACTGAAGCTTTCTTT. Its protein is CASSPIVAGGTEAFF.

The chain employs TRBV6-5 and TRBJ2-3, with D unresolved. This CDR3 has 11 amino acids. Germline V gene sequence: CDR1 MNHEY, CDR2 SVGAGI. Trimming pared 6 bases from V and 5 bases from J, leaving 6 bases between. The CDR3 sequence is CASRRRDTQYF. The CDR3 bases are TGTGCCAGCAGGAGAAGAGATACGCAGTATTTT.

CDR3 sequence: CATSTRPTSSLGYEQYF. The CDR3 bases are TGTGCCACCAGCACCCGACCGACTAGCTCGTTAGGATACGAGCAGTACTTC. The rearrangement uses TRBV15 and TRBJ2-7, with 7 bases fitting TRBD2. This CDR3 is 17 amino acids long. The ends lost 4 bases at V and 4 bases at J; junction bases unmatched: 16. Germline lookup yields CDR1 LNHNV and CDR2 YYDKDF (reference sequence).

This chain links TRBV9 with TRBJ2-1; the match to TRBD2 covers 7 bases. This CDR3 comprises 15 residues. V was clipped by 0 bases and J by 2 bases; unmatched bases: 2. Per the germline V gene, CDR1 is SGDLS and CDR2 is YYNGEE. The CDR3 protein is CASSVAGGPYNEQFF. DNA of the CDR3: TGTGCCAGCAGCGTAGCGGGAGGTCCCTACAATGAGCAGTTCTTC.

The chain carries TRBV19 and TRBJ2-2; TRBD1 matches at 8 bases. CDR3 length equals 14 residues. Germline V gene sequence: CDR1 LNHDA, CDR2 SQIVND (reference sequence). V shed 6 bases and J 3 bases; nucleotides not matched to a gene: 3. The CDR3 nucleotides are TGTGCCAGTAGGGACAGGGACCACACCGGGGAGCTGTTTTTT. Translating it yields CASRDRDHTGELFF. The full variable domain, its missing parts supplied by reference TRBV19 and TRBJ2-2, is DGGITQSPKYLFRKEGQNVTLSCEQNLNHDAMYWYRQDPGQGLRLIYYSQIVNDFQKGDIAEGYSVSREKKESFPLTVTSAQKNPTAFYLCASRDRDHTGELFFGEGSRLTVL.

The V gene is TRBV6-4, the J gene TRBJ2-1, with 10 bases fitting TRBD2. Germline trimming cut 3 bases from V and 8 bases from J; bases unmatched to any gene: 1. The CDR3 extends over 13 amino acids. Looked up from germline, CDR1 is MRHNA and CDR2 is SNTAGT. In DNA form, the CDR3 reads TGTGCCAGCAGTGAAGGGACTAGCGATGAGCAGTTCTTC. Translation gives CASSEGTSDEQFF.

This chain links TRBV5-1 with TRBJ2-1; the D gene is possibly TRBD1 (6 bases). The CDR3 has 15 amino acids. V was pared by 4 bases and J by 5 bases, with 16 bases between. In germline, CDR1 is SGHRS, CDR2 YFSETQ. As DNA, the CDR3 is TGCGCCAGCAGCCTAGGGGGAATGTCCCACAATGAGCAGTTCTTC. Encoded protein: CASSLGGMSHNEQFF.